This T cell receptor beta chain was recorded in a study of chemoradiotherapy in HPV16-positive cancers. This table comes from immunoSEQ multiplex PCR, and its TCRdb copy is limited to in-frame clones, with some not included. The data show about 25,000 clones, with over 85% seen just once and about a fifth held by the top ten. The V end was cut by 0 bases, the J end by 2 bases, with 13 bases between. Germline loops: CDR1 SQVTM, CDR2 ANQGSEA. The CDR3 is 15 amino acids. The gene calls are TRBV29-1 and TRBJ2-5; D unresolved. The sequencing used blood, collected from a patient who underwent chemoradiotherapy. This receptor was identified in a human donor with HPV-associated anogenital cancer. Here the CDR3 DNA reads TGCAGCGTTGAAGAGGACCACGCCCCGCAAGAGACCCAGTACTTC. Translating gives CSVEEDHAPQETQYF.